The entry below describes one T cell receptor (beta chain). Participants were aged roughly 18 to 90 years, lived in under 30 US areas, and enrolled virtually. Cohort 3 donors counted as recovered after two negative PCRs, clearance, or resolved symptoms. Using immunoSEQ multiplex PCR, the repertoire was profiled, and TCRdb retains in-frame clones only, with some absent. The top ten hold 6% to 6.5% of the sample, which has around 300,000 clones, about 83% seen once. This CDR3 has 13 amino acids. Germline V CDR1 and CDR2: MGHRA, YSYEKL. The germline V and J ends were trimmed by 4 bases and 7 bases, with 14 bases remaining between them. The data belong to a study of blood T cell repertoires in COVID-19. The wider study: T cells, B-cell-depleted T cells, or PBMCs supplied cDNA or gDNA.

Source material: PBMCs or T cells enriched from blood (not recorded which). This TCR came from a woman aged 40 to 50 who had recovered from COVID-19. The V call is TRBV4-1, the J call TRBJ2-7; no clear D. The CDR3 loop reads CASSPLDSKEQYF. CDR3 bases: TGCGCCAGCAGCCCCCTAGACTCCAAGGAGCAGTACTTC.